This T cell receptor beta chain was identified during a study of blood T cell repertoires in COVID-19. V was trimmed by 5 bases and J by 6 bases, leaving 22 bases between them. Germline V CDR1 and CDR2: MNHEY, SMNVEV (reference sequence). CDR3 length: 16 residues. Assay used: immunoSEQ multiplex PCR; TCRdb lists only in-frame clones, some missing. The table records 80,000 to 130,000 clones, roughly 92% of them present only once. The sequencing input was peripheral blood. V gene TRBV27 combines with J gene TRBJ2-5; D gene uncertain. This TCR derives from a man in his 70s with acute or convalescent COVID-19. The CDR3 here is CASSPTRAASLKTQYF. The CDR3 nucleotides read TGTGCCAGCAGTCCAACTCGAGCCGCGAGTCTGAAGACCCAGTACTTC.